This TCR beta chain was profiled in a study of OX40 agonist ivuxolimab in advanced cancers. For the study at large: Past anti-PD-1, anti-PD-L1 or anti-CTLA-4 therapy was accepted, and 40% had received some. Study-wide findings and caveats: Those patients achieving a partial response at 0.1-3.0 mg/kg showed among the lowest clonal expansion.

The assay was immunoSEQ multiplex PCR, and TCRdb's table has in-frame clones only and misses some. The sample lists some 74,000 clones; approximately 83% were seen once. On this clone: Its antigen is not known.

V dropped 7 bases and J dropped 8 bases, with 17 bases sitting between them. CDR1 and CDR2 (germline): LNHDA, SQIVND (reference sequence). The CDR3 has 14 amino acids. The sequence was collected from an adult with an advanced solid tumor such as melanoma, head and neck, liver or kidney cancer. Source: CD4+ or CD8+ T cells sorted from blood, taken in a trial of the OX40 agonist ivuxolimab. This rearrangement joins TRBV19 to TRBJ1-4; perhaps TRBD1 as D (5 bases). Here the CDR3 DNA reads TGTGCCAGTATGACACTCGGGGCAGGCGAAAAACTGTTTTTT. It translates to CASMTLGAGEKLFF.